The clone carrying this T cell receptor beta chain was seen at least ten times. Its matching antigen is unknown. Molecules of cDNA were individually given unique molecular identifiers that were attached to them. Each CDR3 protein is one row after TCRdb ran MiXCR on the 5' RACE reads. Altogether 55,000 to 70,000 distinct CDR3 sequences are present, 12% being singletons, with the ten largest covering about 1.7%. The data originate from a study of early T cells in non-severe SARS-CoV-2 infection. About the research overall: Sequencing targeted bulk RNA from unsorted whole blood, leaving chains unpaired.

Study-level findings and limits: Reliance on VDJdb matching favored anti-spike CD8 responses; private and CD4 specificities were missed.

Germline CDR1 and CDR2: DFQATT and SNEGSKA (reference sequence). CDR3 length: 12 residues. With 1 base removed from V and 3 bases from J, the gap between germline ends came to 7 bases. The source is an adult who was a healthcare worker with PCR-confirmed SARS-CoV-2 infection or an uninfected control (not recorded which). This chain joins TRBV20-1 and TRBJ2-7; D is ambiguous. Sequencing was carried out using whole blood. The CDR3 DNA reads as TGCAGTGCTAGAGCACTTGGCTACGAGCAGTACTTC. Translated, it gives CSARALGYEQYF.